These T cell receptor beta chains were read from a single sample in a study of blood T cells in healthy people across ages. TCRdb called the 5' RACE reads again in MiXCR, with one record for every CDR3 protein. This table holds over 950,000 distinct CDR3 sequences, just over 50% found once. Sequenced material: blood. All receptors derive from an older woman in good health. CDR3s include the opening cysteine and the closing phenylalanine or tryptophan. D genes are given only for firm matches. A clone size is listed for some rows: how often the clone was seen (once, few, many), or a class if it is expanded.

D: NA; length: 16; V: TRBV12-3/TRBV12-4; size: NA; J: TRBJ2-3; CDR3: CASSLGLTRRGNTQYF; DNA: TGTGCCAGCAGTTTAGGTCTAACCCGGAGAGGGAATACGCAGTATTTT
D: NA; length: 13; V: TRBV7-2; size: many; J: TRBJ2-5; CDR3: CASRRSVDETQYF; DNA: TGTGCCAGCCGGAGGTCCGTCGATGAGACCCAGTACTTC
D: NA; length: 15; V: TRBV20-1; size: many; J: TRBJ2-2; CDR3: CSARDWAGNTGELFF; DNA: TGCAGTGCTAGAGATTGGGCGGGCAACACCGGGGAGCTGTTTTTT
D: NA; length: 15; V: TRBV18; size: NA; J: TRBJ2-7; CDR3: CASTPLDNQVYEQYF; DNA: TGTGCCAGCACACCACTAGACAACCAGGTGTACGAGCAGTACTTC
D: NA; length: 16; V: TRBV11-2; size: NA; J: TRBJ2-3; CDR3: CASSLDRVSSTDTQYF; DNA: TGTGCCAGCAGCTTAGATCGCGTGTCTAGCACAGATACGCAGTATTTT
D: NA; length: 16; V: TRBV7-2; size: NA; J: TRBJ2-7; CDR3: CASSLAGTASAYEQYF; DNA: TGTGCTAGCAGCTTAGCCGGGACCGCGTCGGCCTACGAGCAGTACTTC
D: NA; length: 16; V: TRBV7-8; size: NA; J: TRBJ2-3; CDR3: CASSPRAQGTTDTQYF; DNA: TGTGCCAGCAGCCCTAGAGCCCAGGGCACCACAGATACGCAGTATTTT
D: NA; length: 16; V: TRBV9; size: few; J: TRBJ2-1; CDR3: CASSVVAGTNYNEQFF; DNA: TGTGCCAGCAGCGTAGTCGCTGGGACAAACTACAATGAGCAGTTCTTC
D: NA; length: 15; V: TRBV28; size: NA; J: TRBJ2-7; CDR3: CASSSGDKLLYEQYF; DNA: TGTGCCAGCAGTTCGGGGGATAAACTTCTTTACGAGCAGTACTTC
D: NA; length: 13; V: TRBV20-1; size: NA; J: TRBJ2-1; CDR3: CSARQEVGSEQFF; DNA: TGCAGTGCTAGACAGGAAGTAGGGAGCGAGCAGTTCTTC
D: NA; length: 16; V: TRBV6-5; size: few; J: TRBJ2-3; CDR3: CASNPVLPAGTDTQYF; DNA: TGTGCCAGCAACCCGGTTCTCCCGGCGGGCACAGATACGCAGTATTTT
D: NA; length: 16; V: TRBV4-2; size: NA; J: TRBJ1-5; CDR3: CASSQESRYSNQPQHF; DNA: TGTGCCAGCAGCCAAGAAAGCAGATATAGCAATCAGCCCCAGCATTTT
D: TRBD1; length: 14; V: TRBV7-9; size: NA; J: TRBJ2-7; CDR3: CASSLQGATNEQYF; DNA: TGTGCCAGCAGCCTACAGGGGGCGACGAACGAGCAGTACTTC
D: TRBD2; length: 14; V: TRBV6-1; size: few; J: TRBJ2-7; CDR3: CASSKAGPNYEQYF; DNA: TGTGCCAGCAGTAAAGCGGGACCGAACTACGAGCAGTACTTC
D: NA; length: 13; V: TRBV6-2/TRBV6-3; size: NA; J: TRBJ2-5; CDR3: CASSYPGWGTQYF; DNA: TGTGCCAGCAGTTACCCAGGGTGGGGGACCCAGTACTTC
D: NA; length: 18; V: TRBV6-2/TRBV6-3; size: NA; J: TRBJ2-7; CDR3: CASSSYRASLEVDYEQYF; DNA: TGTGCCAGCAGTTCCTACAGGGCTTCACTAGAAGTGGACTACGAGCAGTACTTC
D: NA; length: 13; V: TRBV29-1; size: NA; J: TRBJ2-7; CDR3: CSVFGGTHYERYF; DNA: TGCAGCGTTTTTGGCGGGACTCACTACGAGCGGTACTTC
D: TRBD1; length: 12; V: TRBV20-1; size: NA; J: TRBJ2-7; CDR3: CSAKGATYEQYF; DNA: TGCAGTGCTAAGGGGGCGACCTACGAGCAGTACTTC
D: TRBD2; length: 19; V: TRBV7-2; size: NA; J: TRBJ2-1; CDR3: CASLKETSVYGAPYNEQFF; DNA: TGTGCCAGTCTGAAGGAAACTAGCGTATACGGGGCCCCTTACAATGAGCAGTTCTTC
D: NA; length: 13; V: TRBV29-1; size: few; J: TRBJ2-1; CDR3: CSVEEGWRSEQFF; DNA: TGCAGCGTTGAGGAGGGTTGGAGGTCTGAGCAGTTCTTC
D: NA; length: 14; V: TRBV30; size: NA; J: TRBJ2-3; CDR3: CAWSTQTGTDTQYF; DNA: TGTGCCTGGAGTACCCAGACGGGCACAGATACGCAGTATTTT
D: TRBD2; length: 14; V: TRBV3-1; size: few; J: TRBJ2-5; CDR3: CASIGSGSPETQYF; DNA: TGTGCCAGCATAGGTAGCGGGAGTCCGGAGACCCAGTACTTC
D: NA; length: 11; V: TRBV29-1; size: NA; J: TRBJ2-3; CDR3: CNASRVDTQYF; DNA: TGCAACGCTTCCAGGGTTGATACGCAGTATTTT
D: TRBD2; length: 19; V: TRBV20-1; size: few; J: TRBJ2-1; CDR3: CSARDRTSGRPELYNEQFF; DNA: TGCAGTGCTAGAGATCGAACTAGCGGGAGGCCGGAACTCTACAATGAGCAGTTCTTC
D: TRBD2; length: 15; V: TRBV7-2; size: NA; J: TRBJ2-7; CDR3: CASSLDASGSYEQYF; DNA: TGTGCCAGCAGCTTAGATGCTAGCGGGAGCTACGAGCAGTACTTC
D: NA; length: 15; V: TRBV20-1; size: NA; J: TRBJ1-4; CDR3: CSARDLRGSAEKLFF; DNA: TGCAGTGCTAGAGATCTGAGGGGGTCTGCTGAAAAACTGTTTTTT
D: NA; length: 15; V: TRBV4-2; size: NA; J: TRBJ2-7; CDR3: CASSPRVESSYEQYF; DNA: TGTGCCAGCAGCCCCCGAGTAGAGAGCTCCTACGAGCAGTACTTC
D: TRBD1; length: 17; V: TRBV4-3; size: many; J: TRBJ2-3; CDR3: CASSLRGTGGRTDTQYF; DNA: TGCGCCAGCAGCCTAAGAGGGACAGGGGGACGCACAGATACGCAGTATTTT
D: NA; length: 19; V: TRBV18; size: once; J: TRBJ2-1; CDR3: CASSPLLVSAPSSYNEQFF; DNA: TGTGCCAGCTCACCTCTTCTCGTGTCAGCGCCAAGCTCCTACAATGAGCAGTTCTTC
D: TRBD1; length: 15; V: TRBV27; size: NA; J: TRBJ2-7; CDR3: CAGSLSGQGNYEQYF; DNA: TGTGCCGGCAGTTTATCGGGACAGGGGAACTACGAGCAGTACTTC
D: NA; length: 13; V: TRBV6-6; size: few; J: TRBJ1-2; CDR3: CASSWDGNYGYTF; DNA: TGTGCCAGCAGTTGGGACGGGAACTATGGCTACACCTTC
D: NA; length: 11; V: TRBV7-2; size: many; J: TRBJ2-1; CDR3: CASSPDNEQFF; DNA: TGTGCCAGCAGCCCCGACAATGAGCAGTTCTTC